This T cell receptor beta chain derives from a study of identical twins (dated by TCRdb to about 2016). Notes on the research overall: To test whether fetal clonotypes persist, this study deep-sequenced TCR alpha and beta repertoires from monozygotic twins, from unrelated adults of various ages, and from cord blood. To rule out contamination, replicate twin experiments were performed at different times with different library preparation protocols. Paper-wide results and their limitations: Compared with coincidental sharing between unrelated individuals, out-of-frame TCR alpha sequences shared between twins had an excess of sequences with low generation probability. Excess twin sharing in beta out-of-frame sequences was weaker because fewer shared sequences lowered the signal-to-noise ratio. Fewer insertions were carried by abundant cord blood beta clonotypes, a similar but weaker trend appeared in young adult naive repertoires, and no such trend appeared in memory repertoires. Out-of-frame TCR alpha sharing in monozygotic twins was systematically underestimated by recombination models, whereas sharing between unrelated individuals was in agreement with the recombination models. Zero-insertion analyses could be partly confounded by invariant T cells such as MAIT and iNKT, though diverse VJ usage argued against such confounding for most clonotypes. Because the same donors could not be followed over many years, conclusions were based on cross-sectional statistical analysis.

The library was built by means of 5' RACE. The data were produced on an Illumina HiSeq 2000. Template switching introduced a universal primer binding site; the final cDNA contained a unique molecular identifier, enabling accurate counting of TCR cDNA molecules. Specific primers in the conserved constant-segment region were used to synthesize first-strand cDNA for the TCR alpha and beta chains. To control for contamination, each cDNA library was double barcoded with a SMART-Mk sample barcode plus Illumina barcodes. TruSeq adapter sequences, together with Illumina sample barcodes, were added in two successive PCR steps. The TCR alpha and beta cDNA libraries were sequenced on the Illumina HiSeq platform using custom primers. In the source study's methods: MiGEC processed the raw reads to extract unique molecular identifiers, while MiXCR was used to determine the CDR3 positions. Recombination models were inferred per individual with the repgenHMM and IGoR tools using an EM algorithm. The tcR package in R was used for shared clonotype analysis, with sharing normalized by the product of cloneset sizes. Out-of-frame nonproductive sequences were analyzed to study raw recombination free of thymic and clonal selection effects. TCRdb redid the processing of the public reads, applying fastp at Q25 and MiXCR, and retained in-frame beta chains. One record per CDR3 amino acid sequence lists the most common genes and DNA. The V and J calls shown here were made by TCRdb, not taken from the authors' results. The sample yields 650,000 to 750,000 distinct CDR3 sequences; around 20% were counted once. The ten most abundant clones make up 4.3% of the sample.

Regarding this clonotype: Its antigen remains undetermined. Base qualities are not at hand, and no much larger clone is one base apart.

The CDR3 holds 12 amino acids from the cysteine to the phenylalanine. Here the CDR3 DNA is all that survives: 36 bases in frame from base 1. For CDR1 and CDR2, the germline V gene (reference sequence) lists GTSNPN and SVGIG. The trim is 2 bases for V and 1 base for J, with a gap of 3 bases between the germline ends. All donors were healthy Caucasians. The twin cohort comprised three pairs of female monozygotic twins, all aged about 18 to 29 years. Peripheral blood mononuclear cells were used as the source from which RNA for TCR libraries was isolated. The same data also contributed to another study, on T cells expressing NK-cell markers. From that second study: TCR beta-chain repertoires were profiled in sorted CD3+CD56+NKG2C+, CD3+CD56+NKG2C- and CD3+CD56-NKG2C+ T-cell subsets from several donors. Among the eight sequenced donors, only one was HCMV-seronegative, while the other seven were HCMV-seropositive. In several experiments an anti-gammadeltaTCR antibody was added to restrict sorting to alphabetaTCR-expressing T cells. In a handful of donors, the dominant CD3+CD56+NKG2C+ clonotypes were among the top 10 CD8+ clonotypes and accounted for about 1.0-7.5% of CD8+ T cells. Those dominant clonotypes were again the most abundant among CD3+CD56-NKG2C+ cells in several donors, at roughly 28.3-65%. Whether the expanded NKG2C-expressing T cell clones were specific for HCMV antigens was left unclear. The eight sequenced donors were randomly selected healthy volunteers, three men and five women. HCMV serostatus was determined by detecting HCMV-specific IgG in serum with a commercial ELISA kit. For several donors, bulk peripheral blood T-cell repertoires were also sequenced from unsorted PBMC. Reads were demultiplexed and grouped by UMI with MIGEC, and clonotypes were assembled and quantified with MiTCR. To exclude erroneous sequences, any TCR cDNA sequence not supported by at least two reads was discarded. The tcR package was used for downstream repertoire analysis, and clonotypes were matched across fractions by CDR3 nucleotide sequence plus V segment. VDJmatch was used to annotate antigen specificity against VDJdb, with one amino acid substitution allowed in CDR3.

The chain links TRBV30 with TRBJ1-5; too little of a D gene remains to name it. The sequenced sample was PBMCs. The origin of this receptor is a woman aged 18-35 years in good health. The nucleotide sequence is given as TGTGCCTGGAGTAGGAGCAATCAGCCCCAGCATTTT. Its protein reads: CAWSRSNQPQHF.